These 11 T cell receptor beta chains came from one sample sequenced in a study of blood T cell repertoires in COVID-19. The table came from immunoSEQ multiplex PCR; TCRdb's copy has only in-frame clones and leaves some out. The profile shows 250,000 to 350,000 clones, approximately 85% of them singletons. The sequencing sample was made of peripheral blood. These receptor sequences come from a woman aged 45 to 65 with acute or convalescent COVID-19.

This clone turned up a few times. This chain links TRBV19 with TRBJ1-1; TRBD1 agrees at 11 bases. This CDR3 comprises 15 residues. Losses at the gene ends were 7 bases for V and 5 bases for J; bases not matched to a gene: 9. CDR1 and CDR2 from the germline V gene are LNHDA and SQIVND (reference sequence). CDR3 amino acids: CASIRTGGLATEAFF. The CDR3, as DNA: TGTGCCAGTATCCGGACAGGGGGCCTGGCGACTGAAGCTTTCTTT.

J is TRBJ1-1 and V is TRBV29-1, with 9 bases lining up with TRBD1. In germline, CDR1 is SQVTM, CDR2 ANQGSEA. There are 17 residues in the CDR3. Germline trimming cut 6 bases from V and 5 bases from J; bases unmatched to any gene: 19. CDR3 residues: CSVQGRVTGGSWTEAFF. For the CDR3, the DNA is TGCAGCGTCCAAGGGAGGGTGACAGGGGGGTCGTGGACTGAAGCTTTCTTT. Supplemented by reference TRBV29-1 and TRBJ1-1, the full variable domain reads SAVISQKPSRDICQRGTSLTIQCQVDSQVTMMFWYRQQPGQSLTLIATANQGSEATYESGFVIDKFPISRPNLTFSTLTVSNMSPEDSSIYLCSVQGRVTGGSWTEAFFGQGTRLTVV.

The chain employs TRBV5-1 and TRBJ2-7; 8 positions agree with TRBD1. This CDR3 has 15 amino acids. The germline gives CDR1 SGHRS, CDR2 YFSETQ. Trimming at V came to 4 bases and at J to 2 bases, leaving 8 bases not matched to a gene. In DNA form, the CDR3 reads TGCGCCAGCAGCGCGCAGGGGGCGCGAGCCTACGAGCAGTACTTC. This translates into CASSAQGARAYEQYF.

The chain recombines TRBV4-2 with TRBJ2-7; a weak D match, TRBD1 (6 bases). The CDR3 has 15 amino acids. CDR1 is LGHNA, CDR2 YNFKEQ, per germline. V was shortened by 3 bases and J by 4 bases, with 16 bases between the two germline ends. CDR3 residues: CASSHLIGTSYEQYF. The CDR3 coding sequence is TGTGCCAGCAGCCACCTCATTGGGACATCATACGAGCAGTACTTC.

The J gene is TRBJ2-1, the V gene TRBV7-8; 11 positions agree with TRBD2. The V gene's germline CDR1 is SGHVS and CDR2 FQNEAQ. The CDR3 consists of 17 residues. V lost 7 bases, J lost 8 bases, and 16 bases stayed unmatched. In nucleotides, the CDR3 is TGTGCCAGCACCGTACTGGCGACTAGCGGGAATCGCGATGAGCAGTTCTTC. Translating it yields CASTVLATSGNRDEQFF.

V is TRBV6-6 and J is TRBJ2-1; D possibly corresponds to TRBD1 (6 bases). Germline CDR1 and CDR2: MNHNY and SVGAGI (reference sequence). The CDR3 is made up of 13 amino acids. The V gene lost 7 bases and the J gene lost 2 bases, with 9 bases spanning the gap. The CDR3 DNA reads TGTGCCAGCACCTGGGACACCTACAATGAGCAGTTCTTC. It translates to CASTWDTYNEQFF.

CDR3 region: CASSSRRTSGSHEQYF. DNA for the CDR3: TGTGCCAGCAGCAGTCGAAGGACTAGCGGGAGTCACGAGCAGTACTTC. The genes are TRBV7-2 and TRBJ2-7, with 13 nucleotides matching TRBD2. Germline assignment: CDR1 SGHTA and CDR2 FQGNSA. V was clipped by 5 bases and J by 5 bases; unmatched bases: 9. There are 16 residues in the CDR3. Drawing the rest from reference TRBV7-2 and TRBJ2-7, the complete variable domain is GAGVSQSPSNKVTEKGKDVELRCDPISGHTALYWYRQSLGQGLEFLIYFQGNSAPDKSGLPSDRFSAERTGGSVSTLTIQRTQQEDSAVYLCASSSRRTSGSHEQYFGPGTRLTVT.

The rearrangement uses TRBV19 and TRBJ1-2; a possible D gene is TRBD1 (5 bases). The CDR3 spans 14 residues. V lost 6 bases and J 3 bases, leaving 14 bases between the germline ends. Germline values: CDR1 LNHDA, CDR2 SQIVND (reference sequence). The CDR3 protein is CASRLRQSYYGYTF. The CDR3 bases are TGTGCCAGTAGACTCCGACAGTCGTACTATGGCTACACCTTC.

The gene calls are TRBV6-2 or TRBV6-3 and TRBJ1-5; 10 nucleotides line up with TRBD1. The germline CDR1 and CDR2 sequences are MNHEY and SVGEGT. V shed 5 bases and J 5 bases; nucleotides not matched to a gene: 3. The CDR3 consists of 14 residues. CDR3 loop: CASSRTGGDQPQHF. DNA for the CDR3: TGTGCCAGCAGTCGGACAGGGGGAGATCAGCCCCAGCATTTT.

The chain combines TRBV2 with TRBJ2-7; tentatively, D is TRBD1 (6 bases). Trimming stripped 6 bases from V and 2 bases from J, with 14 bases between. CDR1 and CDR2 (germline): SNHLY, FYNNEI. The length of the CDR3 is 14 residues. The CDR3 region is CASRMTGSTYEQYF. The CDR3, as DNA: TGTGCCAGCAGGATGACAGGTTCGACCTACGAGCAGTACTTC.

The rearrangement links TRBV25-1 to TRBJ1-1, with 11 bases matching TRBD1. Trimming at V came to 7 bases and at J to 4 bases, leaving 5 bases not matched to a gene. Per the germline V gene, CDR1 is MGHDK and CDR2 is SYGVNS. CDR3 length: 14 amino acids. The CDR3 spells CASTRGQGATEAFF. The CDR3 DNA reads TGTGCCAGCACCCGAGGACAGGGGGCCACTGAAGCTTTCTTT.